This section outlines one T cell receptor beta chain sequence together with its context. Its target is unknown. Generated by immunoSEQ multiplex PCR, the TCRdb table keeps only in-frame clones and is missing some. The sample consists of approximately 21,000 clones, about 70% of them appearing once. This specimen comes from a study of CD4 T cells in relation to SARS-CoV-2 and coronaviruses. Study summary: TCR beta CDR3s were sequenced after 10-day antigen culture of PBMCs.

V dropped 1 base and J dropped 1 base, with 11 bases sitting between them. CDR1 and CDR2 (germline): SGDLS, YYNGEE. There are 15 residues in the CDR3. The unexposed donors gave CD4+ T cells in about 2011-2018, prior to COVID-19. CD4+ T cells were isolated from the cells after around eleven days of culture. Half the medium was replaced with IL-2 medium on days 3 and 7. The sequencing sample was made of CD4+ T cells from PBMCs, cultured in vitro. This TCR was sampled from a human donor in good health. The rearrangement links TRBV9 to TRBJ1-1, with D unresolved. The CDR3 nucleotides read TGTGCCAGCAGCGTAAGAGACCTGCCGAACACTGAAGCTTTCTTT. It encodes CASSVRDLPNTEAFF.